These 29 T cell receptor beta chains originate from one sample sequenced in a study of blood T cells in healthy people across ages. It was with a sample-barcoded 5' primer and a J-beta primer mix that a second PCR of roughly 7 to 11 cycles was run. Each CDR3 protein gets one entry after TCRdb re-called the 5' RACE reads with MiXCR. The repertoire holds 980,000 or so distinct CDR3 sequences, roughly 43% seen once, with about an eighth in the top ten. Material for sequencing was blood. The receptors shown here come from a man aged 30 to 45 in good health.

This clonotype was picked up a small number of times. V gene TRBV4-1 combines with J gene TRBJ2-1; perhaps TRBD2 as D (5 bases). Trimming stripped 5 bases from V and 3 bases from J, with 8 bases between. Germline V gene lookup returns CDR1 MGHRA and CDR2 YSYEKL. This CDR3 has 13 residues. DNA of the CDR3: TGCGCCAGCAGCGTGAGGGACTACAATGAGCAGTTCTTC. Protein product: CASSVRDYNEQFF.

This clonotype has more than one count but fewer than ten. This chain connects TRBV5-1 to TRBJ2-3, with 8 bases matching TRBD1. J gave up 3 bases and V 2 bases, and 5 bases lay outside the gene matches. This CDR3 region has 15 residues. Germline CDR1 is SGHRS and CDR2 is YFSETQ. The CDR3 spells CASSFDRGGTDTQYF. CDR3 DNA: TGCGCCAGCAGCTTTGACAGGGGAGGAACAGATACGCAGTATTTT.

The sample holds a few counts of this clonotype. For the CDR3, the DNA is TGCAGTGCATCCGACAGGGGTTCCAATGAGCAGTTCTTC. Translation: CSASDRGSNEQFF. This chain links TRBV20-1 with TRBJ2-1, with TRBD1 identical over 8 bases. Germline V gives CDR1 DFQATT, CDR2 SNEGSKA (reference sequence). The CDR3 has 13 amino acids. V lost 6 bases to trimming and J lost 6 bases; unmatched junction nucleotides: 7.

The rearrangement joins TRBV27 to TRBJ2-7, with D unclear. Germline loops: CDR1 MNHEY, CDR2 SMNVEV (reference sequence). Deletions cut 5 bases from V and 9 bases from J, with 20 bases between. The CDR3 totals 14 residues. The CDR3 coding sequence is TGTGCCAGCAGTCTCTCCCTAGACGCCAAGGGGCAGTACTTC. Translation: CASSLSLDAKGQYF.

CDR3 in amino acids: CASSVDRGMAYEQYF. The DNA of the CDR3 is TGTGCCAGCAGCGTAGATAGGGGTATGGCCTACGAGCAGTACTTC. V and J are TRBV9 and TRBJ2-7; the D gene is possibly TRBD1 (5 bases). Between the trimmed V and J ends, which lost 0 bases and 2 bases, there was a span of 12 bases. The CDR3 totals 15 residues. Looked up from germline, CDR1 is SGDLS and CDR2 is YYNGEE.

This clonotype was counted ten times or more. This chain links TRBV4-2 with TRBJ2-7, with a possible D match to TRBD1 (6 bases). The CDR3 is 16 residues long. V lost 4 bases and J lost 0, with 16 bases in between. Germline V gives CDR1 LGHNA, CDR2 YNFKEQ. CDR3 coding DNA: TGTGCCAGCAGCCTGAACAGGGCATCGGACTCCTACGAGCAGTACTTC. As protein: CASSLNRASDSYEQYF.

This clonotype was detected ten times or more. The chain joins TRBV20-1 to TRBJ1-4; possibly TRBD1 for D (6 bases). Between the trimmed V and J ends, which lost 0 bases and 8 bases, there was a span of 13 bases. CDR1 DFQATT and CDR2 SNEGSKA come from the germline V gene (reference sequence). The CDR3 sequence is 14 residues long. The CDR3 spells CSARETGFREKLFF. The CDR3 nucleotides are TGCAGTGCTAGAGAGACAGGATTCAGGGAAAAACTGTTTTTT.

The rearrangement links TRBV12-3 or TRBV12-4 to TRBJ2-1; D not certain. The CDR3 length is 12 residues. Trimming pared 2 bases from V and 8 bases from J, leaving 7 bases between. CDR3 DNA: TGTGCCAGCAGTTTATCGCAAGATGAGCAGTTCTTC. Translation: CASSLSQDEQFF.

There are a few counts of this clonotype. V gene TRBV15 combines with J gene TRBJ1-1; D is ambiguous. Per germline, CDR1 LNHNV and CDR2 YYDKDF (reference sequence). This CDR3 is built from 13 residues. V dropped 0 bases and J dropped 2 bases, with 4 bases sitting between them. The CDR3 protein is CATSRDYNTEAFF. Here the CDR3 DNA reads TGTGCCACCAGCAGAGATTACAACACTGAAGCTTTCTTT.

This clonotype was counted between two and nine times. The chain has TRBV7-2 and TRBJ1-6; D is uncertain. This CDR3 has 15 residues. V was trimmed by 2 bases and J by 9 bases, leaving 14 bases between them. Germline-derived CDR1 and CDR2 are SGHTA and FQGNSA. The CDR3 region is CASSLLEGSSSPLHF. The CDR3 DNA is TGTGCCAGCAGCTTATTGGAGGGATCCAGTTCACCCCTCCACTTT. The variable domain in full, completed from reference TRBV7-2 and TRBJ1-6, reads GAGVSQSPSNKVTEKGKDVELRCDPISGHTALYWYRQSLGQGLEFLIYFQGNSAPDKSGLPSDRFSAERTGGSVSTLTIQRTQQEDSAVYLCASSLLEGSSSPLHFGNGTRLTVT.

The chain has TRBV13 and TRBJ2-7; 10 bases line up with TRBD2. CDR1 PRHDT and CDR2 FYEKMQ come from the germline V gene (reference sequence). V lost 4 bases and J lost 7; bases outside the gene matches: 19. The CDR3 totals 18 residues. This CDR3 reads CASSWPLAGDSSYNEQYF. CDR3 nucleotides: TGTGCCAGCAGCTGGCCTCTAGCGGGGGACAGCTCCTACAATGAGCAGTACTTC.

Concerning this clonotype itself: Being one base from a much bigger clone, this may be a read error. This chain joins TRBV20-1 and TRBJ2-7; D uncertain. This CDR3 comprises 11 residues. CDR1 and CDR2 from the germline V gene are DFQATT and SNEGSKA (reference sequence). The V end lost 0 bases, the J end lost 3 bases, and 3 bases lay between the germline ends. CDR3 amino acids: CSARDDYEQYF. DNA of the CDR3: TGCAGTGCTAGAGATGACTACGAGCAGTACTTC.

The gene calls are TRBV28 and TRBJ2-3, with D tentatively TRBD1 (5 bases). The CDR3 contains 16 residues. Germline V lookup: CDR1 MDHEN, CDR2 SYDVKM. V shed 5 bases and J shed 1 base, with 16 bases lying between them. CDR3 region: CASSLGVGVGTDTQYF. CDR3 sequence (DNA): TGTGCCAGCAGTCTAGGGGTGGGTGTGGGCACAGATACGCAGTATTTT.

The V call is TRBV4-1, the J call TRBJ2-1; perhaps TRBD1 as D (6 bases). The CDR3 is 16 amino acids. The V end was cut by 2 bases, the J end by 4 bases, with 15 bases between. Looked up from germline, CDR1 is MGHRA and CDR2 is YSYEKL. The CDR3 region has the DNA TGCGCCAGCAGCCAACGCAGGGGAATAGGGTACAATGAGCAGTTCTTC. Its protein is CASSQRRGIGYNEQFF.

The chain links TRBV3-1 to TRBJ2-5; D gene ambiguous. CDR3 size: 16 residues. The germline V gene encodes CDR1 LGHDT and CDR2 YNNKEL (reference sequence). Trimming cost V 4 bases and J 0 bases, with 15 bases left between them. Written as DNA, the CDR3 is TGTGCCAGCAGCCTAGGTACCTCCGGGTACCAAGAGACCCAGTACTTC. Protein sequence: CASSLGTSGYQETQYF.

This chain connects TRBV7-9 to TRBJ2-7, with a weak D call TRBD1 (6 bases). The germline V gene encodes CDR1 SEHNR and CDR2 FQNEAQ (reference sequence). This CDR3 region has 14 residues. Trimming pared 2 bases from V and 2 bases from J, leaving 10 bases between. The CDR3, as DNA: TGTGCCAGCAGCTTACCGGGACACCCCTACGAGCAGTACTTC. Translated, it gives CASSLPGHPYEQYF. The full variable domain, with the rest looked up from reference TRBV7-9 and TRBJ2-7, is DTGVSQNPRHKITKRGQNVTFRCDPISEHNRLYWYRQTLGQGPEFLTYFQNEAQLEKSRLLSDRFSAERPKGSFSTLEIQRTEQGDSAMYLCASSLPGHPYEQYFGPGTRLTVT.

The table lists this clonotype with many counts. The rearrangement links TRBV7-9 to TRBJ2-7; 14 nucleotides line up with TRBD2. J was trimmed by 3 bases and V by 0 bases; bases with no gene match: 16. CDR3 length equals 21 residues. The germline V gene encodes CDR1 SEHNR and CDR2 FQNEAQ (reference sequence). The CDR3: CASSLAPGTSGGRTSIYEQYF. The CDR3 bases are TGTGCCAGCAGCTTAGCGCCCGGGACTAGCGGGGGACGAACCTCTATCTACGAGCAGTACTTC. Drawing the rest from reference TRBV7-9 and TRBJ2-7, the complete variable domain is DTGVSQNPRHKITKRGQNVTFRCDPISEHNRLYWYRQTLGQGPEFLTYFQNEAQLEKSRLLSDRFSAERPKGSFSTLEIQRTEQGDSAMYLCASSLAPGTSGGRTSIYEQYFGPGTRLTVT.

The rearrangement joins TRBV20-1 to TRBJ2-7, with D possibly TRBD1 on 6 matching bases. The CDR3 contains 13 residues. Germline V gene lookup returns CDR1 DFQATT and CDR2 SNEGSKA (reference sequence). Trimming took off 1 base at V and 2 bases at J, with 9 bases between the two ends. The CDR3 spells CSARVAGAYEQYF. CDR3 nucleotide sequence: TGCAGTGCTAGAGTGGCAGGGGCCTACGAGCAGTACTTC.

CDR3 residues: CATSRGPGEEKLFF. Here the CDR3 DNA reads TGTGCCACCAGCAGAGGCCCAGGGGAAGAAAAACTGTTTTTT. The chain links TRBV15 to TRBJ1-4, with a weak D call TRBD1 (6 bases). This CDR3 comprises 14 residues. CDR1 is LNHNV, CDR2 YYDKDF, per germline (reference sequence). V dropped 1 base and J dropped 8 bases, with 11 bases sitting between them.

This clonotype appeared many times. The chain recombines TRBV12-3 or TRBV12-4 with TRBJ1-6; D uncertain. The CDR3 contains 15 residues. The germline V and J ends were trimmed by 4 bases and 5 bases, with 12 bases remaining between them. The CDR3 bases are TGTGCCAGCAGTTCGGGCCGCCCGCATAATTCACCCCTCCACTTT. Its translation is CASSSGRPHNSPLHF.

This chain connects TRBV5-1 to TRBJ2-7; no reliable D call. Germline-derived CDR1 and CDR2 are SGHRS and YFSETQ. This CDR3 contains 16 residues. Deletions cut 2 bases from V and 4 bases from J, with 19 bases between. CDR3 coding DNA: TGCGCCAGCAGCTTAGAGTCAGTTGAGTTCGGTTACGAGCAGTACTTC. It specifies CASSLESVEFGYEQYF.

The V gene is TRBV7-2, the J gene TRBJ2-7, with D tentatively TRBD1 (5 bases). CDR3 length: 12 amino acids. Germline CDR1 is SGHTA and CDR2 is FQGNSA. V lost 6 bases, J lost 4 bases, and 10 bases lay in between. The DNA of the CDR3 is TGTGCCAGCAGAGGGGCCGAATACGAGCAGTACTTC. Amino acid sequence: CASRGAEYEQYF. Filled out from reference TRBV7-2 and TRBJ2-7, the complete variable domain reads GAGVSQSPSNKVTEKGKDVELRCDPISGHTALYWYRQSLGQGLEFLIYFQGNSAPDKSGLPSDRFSAERTGGSVSTLTIQRTQQEDSAVYLCASRGAEYEQYFGPGTRLTVT.

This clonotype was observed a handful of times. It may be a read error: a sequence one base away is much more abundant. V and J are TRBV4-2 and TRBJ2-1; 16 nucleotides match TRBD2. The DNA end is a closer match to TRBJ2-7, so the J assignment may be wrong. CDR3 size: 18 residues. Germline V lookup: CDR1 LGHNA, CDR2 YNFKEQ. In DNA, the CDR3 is TGTGCCAGCAGCCAAGGACTGGGACTAGCGGGGGGGTACAATGAGCAGTACTTC. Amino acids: CASSQGLGLAGGYNEQYF.

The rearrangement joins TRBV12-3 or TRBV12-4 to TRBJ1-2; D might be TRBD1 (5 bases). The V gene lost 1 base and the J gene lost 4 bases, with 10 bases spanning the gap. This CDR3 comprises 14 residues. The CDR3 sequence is CASSLEGCIYGYTF. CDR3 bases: TGTGCCAGCAGTTTAGAGGGGTGTATCTATGGCTACACCTTC.

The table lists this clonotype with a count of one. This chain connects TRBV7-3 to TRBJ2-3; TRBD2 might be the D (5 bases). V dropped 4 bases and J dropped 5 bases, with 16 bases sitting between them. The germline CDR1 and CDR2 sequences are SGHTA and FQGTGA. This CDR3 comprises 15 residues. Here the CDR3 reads CASSSAGQRGDTQYF. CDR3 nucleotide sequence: TGTGCCAGCAGCTCCGCGGGCCAACGTGGAGATACGCAGTATTTT.

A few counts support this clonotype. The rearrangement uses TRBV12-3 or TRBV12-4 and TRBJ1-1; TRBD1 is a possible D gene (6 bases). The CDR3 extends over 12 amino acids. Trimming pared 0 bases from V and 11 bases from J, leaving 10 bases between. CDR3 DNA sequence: TGTGCCAGCAGTTTAGCACAGGGCGGCGCTTTCTTT. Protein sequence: CASSLAQGGAFF.

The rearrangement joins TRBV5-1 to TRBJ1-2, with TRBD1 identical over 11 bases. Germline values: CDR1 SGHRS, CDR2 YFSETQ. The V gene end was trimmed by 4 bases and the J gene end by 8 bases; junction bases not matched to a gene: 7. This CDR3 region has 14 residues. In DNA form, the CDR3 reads TGCGCCAGCAGCAACGGACAGGGGGCTGGGGGCTACACCTTC. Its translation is CASSNGQGAGGYTF.

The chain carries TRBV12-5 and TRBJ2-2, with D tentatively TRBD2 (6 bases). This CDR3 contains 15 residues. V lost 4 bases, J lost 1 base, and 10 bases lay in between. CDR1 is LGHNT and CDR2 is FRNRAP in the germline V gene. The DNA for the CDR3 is TGTGCTAGTGGTTGGTCGGGGGTGAACACCGGGGAGCTGTTTTTT. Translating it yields CASGWSGVNTGELFF.

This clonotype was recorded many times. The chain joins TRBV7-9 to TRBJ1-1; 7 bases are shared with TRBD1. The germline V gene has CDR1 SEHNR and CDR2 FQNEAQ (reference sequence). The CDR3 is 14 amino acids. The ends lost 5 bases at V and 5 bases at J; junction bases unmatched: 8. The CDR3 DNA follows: TGTGCCAGCAGCCTCCTTCCAGGGGGAACTGAAGCTTTCTTT. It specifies CASSLLPGGTEAFF.